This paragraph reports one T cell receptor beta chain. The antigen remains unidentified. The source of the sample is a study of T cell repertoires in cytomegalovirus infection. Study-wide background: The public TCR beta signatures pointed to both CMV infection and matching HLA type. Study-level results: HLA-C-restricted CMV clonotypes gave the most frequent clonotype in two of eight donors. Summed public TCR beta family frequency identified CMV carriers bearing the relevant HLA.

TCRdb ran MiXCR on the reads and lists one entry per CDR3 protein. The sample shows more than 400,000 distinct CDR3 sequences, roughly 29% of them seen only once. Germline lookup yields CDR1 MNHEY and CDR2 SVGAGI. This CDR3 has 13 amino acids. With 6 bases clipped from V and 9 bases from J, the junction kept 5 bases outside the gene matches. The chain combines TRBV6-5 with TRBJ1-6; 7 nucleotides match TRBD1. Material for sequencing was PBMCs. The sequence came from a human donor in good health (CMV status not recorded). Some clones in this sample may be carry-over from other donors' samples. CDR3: CASRDRAGSPLHF. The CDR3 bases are TGTGCCAGCAGAGACAGGGCAGGTTCACCCCTCCACTTT.